Following are 32 T cell receptor beta chains from one sample sequenced in a study of beta chain features in type 1 diabetes. Whole-study results and caveats: Type 1 diabetes patients had moderately but significantly shorter TCRB CDR3s in all four CD4+ subsets.

No antigen has been identified for these receptors. Reverse transcribing all isolated RNA meant expressed TCRB transcripts were sequenced. The protocol was immunoSEQ multiplex PCR, while the TCRdb copy is restricted to in-frame clones and leaves out a portion. Of around 250,000 clones in the sample, 14% are singletons; the top ten hold 0.015% to 0.02%. The sample taken for sequencing was naive CD4+ T cells from blood. All receptors derive from a man aged 25-45 years with type 1 diabetes.

CDR3 in amino acids: CAWSTALANGELFF. The DNA for the CDR3 is TGTGCCTGGAGTACAGCTCTAGCGAACGGGGAGCTGTTTTTT. The J gene is TRBJ2-2, the V gene TRBV30; D is perhaps TRBD2 (6 bases). The CDR3 extends over 14 amino acids. V lost 2 bases and J lost 7, with 14 bases in between. From germline, CDR1 is GTSNPN and CDR2 SVGIG (reference sequence).

The chain uses TRBV28 and TRBJ2-7; weak D call: TRBD1 (6 bases). The CDR3 totals 15 residues. Deletions cut 6 bases from V and 0 bases from J, with 15 bases between. From germline, CDR1 is MDHEN and CDR2 SYDVKM. Here the CDR3 reads CASRPTGMGSYEQYF. In DNA, the CDR3 is TGTGCCAGCAGGCCCACAGGGATGGGCTCCTACGAGCAGTACTTC.

The chain links TRBV7-2 to TRBJ2-7; TRBD2 matches 10 bases. The CDR3 is 15 residues long. V gave up 1 base and J gave up 4 bases; unmatched junction bases: 4. CDR1 is SGHTA and CDR2 is FQGNSA in the germline V gene. DNA of the CDR3: TGTGCCAGCAGCTTAGGGGGACTAGCGAGGTACGAGCAGTACTTC. Encoded protein: CASSLGGLARYEQYF.

This clone was seen a few times. This rearrangement joins TRBV7-9 to TRBJ2-1, with a weak D call TRBD2 (6 bases). This CDR3 is built from 15 residues. Germline CDR1 and CDR2: SEHNR and FQNEAQ (reference sequence). Trimming took 1 base from V and 6 from J, leaving 13 bases between them. The CDR3 region has the DNA TGTGCCAGCAGCTTAGGTTCGGGAGTCGGCAATGAGCAGTTCTTC. This codes for CASSLGSGVGNEQFF. Filled out from reference TRBV7-9 and TRBJ2-1, the complete variable domain reads DTGVSQNPRHKITKRGQNVTFRCDPISEHNRLYWYRQTLGQGPEFLTYFQNEAQLEKSRLLSDRFSAERPKGSFSTLEIQRTEQGDSAMYLCASSLGSGVGNEQFFGPGTRLTVL.

Only a few counts were recorded for this clone. The chain recombines TRBV7-2 with TRBJ2-1; 9 bases are a match to TRBD1. With 2 bases clipped from V and 7 bases from J, the junction kept 12 bases outside the gene matches. Per the germline V gene, CDR1 is SGHTA and CDR2 is FQGNSA. This CDR3 has 17 amino acids. CDR3 loop: CASSLLLPGQGRNEQFF. DNA for the CDR3: TGTGCCAGCAGCTTACTCCTTCCGGGACAGGGTCGTAATGAGCAGTTCTTC.

The J gene is TRBJ2-1, the V gene TRBV7-8; D unclear. The CDR3 has 14 residues. CDR1 SGHVS and CDR2 FQNEAQ come from the germline V gene. The ends were cut back, 8 bases at V and 1 base at J, with 12 bases in the middle. In DNA, the CDR3 is TGTGCCAGCGTCCCCTCTTCTTCCTACAATGAGCAGTTCTTC. Protein: CASVPSSSYNEQFF.

The chain recombines TRBV29-1 with TRBJ1-5, with D unclear. V lost 1 base and J 3 bases, leaving 7 bases between the germline ends. The CDR3 runs 13 residues. Germline values: CDR1 SQVTM, CDR2 ANQGSEA. DNA of the CDR3: TGCAGCGTTGAAGGGCGGCTCAATCAGCCCCAGCATTTT. Translation gives CSVEGRLNQPQHF.

The table lists this clone with a few counts. The chain recombines TRBV28 with TRBJ1-5; D is unclear. Per germline, CDR1 MDHEN and CDR2 SYDVKM. V dropped 8 bases and J dropped 7 bases, with 9 bases sitting between them. The CDR3 length is 11 residues. CDR3 region: CASAGPQPQHF. In nucleotides, the CDR3 is TGTGCCAGCGCCGGTCCCCAGCCCCAGCATTTT.

This clone was seen a handful of times. Other DNA sequences from this sample encode an identical CDR3 as well. The chain links TRBV9 to TRBJ2-5; maybe TRBD1 (5 bases). Trimming stripped 0 bases from V and 0 bases from J, with 9 bases between. Germline-derived CDR1 and CDR2 are SGDLS and YYNGEE. The CDR3 covers 15 residues. The DNA of the CDR3 is TGTGCCAGCAGCGTAGAGGCAGGGTACCAAGAGACCCAGTACTTC. Protein product: CASSVEAGYQETQYF. Filled out from reference TRBV9 and TRBJ2-5, the complete variable domain reads DSGVTQTPKHLITATGQRVTLRCSPRSGDLSVYWYQQSLDQGLQFLIQYYNGEERAKGNILERFSAQQFPDLHSELNLSSLELGDSALYFCASSVEAGYQETQYFGPGTRLLVL.

The J gene is TRBJ1-1, the V gene TRBV28, with D unresolved. This CDR3 is built from 13 residues. The ends were cut back, 6 bases at V and 1 base at J, with 9 bases in the middle. Germline CDR1 reads MDHEN; CDR2 reads SYDVKM. The CDR3 coding sequence is TGTGCCAGCAGACTTGACACGAACACTGAAGCTTTCTTT. Amino acids: CASRLDTNTEAFF.

This clone has just a few counts. The genes are TRBV5-4 and TRBJ2-7; 9 bases map to TRBD1. Trimming at V came to 4 bases and at J to 5 bases, leaving 7 bases not matched to a gene. Germline loops: CDR1 SGHNT, CDR2 YYREEE (reference sequence). This CDR3 spans 14 amino acids. This CDR3 is CASSRNRGLNEQYF. CDR3 bases: TGTGCCAGCAGCAGGAACAGGGGGCTAAACGAGCAGTACTTC.

The chain has TRBV7-2 and TRBJ2-1, with 10 bases aligning to TRBD2. The CDR3 contains 18 residues. The V gene's germline CDR1 is SGHTA and CDR2 FQGNSA. V lost 5 bases and J lost 6; bases outside the gene matches: 16. CDR3: CASSPSLSASGRLNEQFF. Written as DNA, the CDR3 is TGTGCCAGCAGCCCGAGCCTATCGGCTAGCGGGAGACTCAATGAGCAGTTCTTC.

This clone was observed a handful of times. The chain uses TRBV19 and TRBJ2-7; D call uncertain. The CDR3 is 12 residues long. Per germline, CDR1 LNHDA and CDR2 SQIVND (reference sequence). Deletions cut 6 bases from V and 5 bases from J, with 11 bases between. The CDR3, as DNA: TGTGCCAGTAGCCGTGGCGGTCACGAGCAGTACTTC. This translates into CASSRGGHEQYF. Looking up the rest from reference TRBV19 and TRBJ2-7 gives the full variable domain: DGGITQSPKYLFRKEGQNVTLSCEQNLNHDAMYWYRQDPGQGLRLIYYSQIVNDFQKGDIAEGYSVSREKKESFPLTVTSAQKNPTAFYLCASSRGGHEQYFGPGTRLTVT.

The chain combines TRBV5-4 with TRBJ1-4; D is undetermined. This CDR3 is 16 amino acids long. The V end lost 2 bases, the J end lost 0 bases, and 11 bases lay between the germline ends. Per germline, CDR1 SGHNT and CDR2 YYREEE (reference sequence). The CDR3 reads CASSFMRHSTNEKLFF. CDR3 DNA: TGTGCCAGCAGCTTTATGAGACACTCAACTAATGAAAAACTGTTTTTT.

This chain joins TRBV6-5 and TRBJ1-2, with TRBD1 matching 7 bases. Germline values: CDR1 MNHEY, CDR2 SVGAGI. This CDR3 has 11 residues. V was pared by 6 bases and J by 7 bases, with 2 bases of the junction left unmatched. CDR3 protein: CASSQGGGYTF. The DNA for the CDR3 is TGTGCCAGCAGCCAGGGGGGTGGCTACACCTTC.

The chain employs TRBV7-2 and TRBJ2-7, with 9 bases aligning to TRBD2. CDR3 length: 15 residues. The germline gives CDR1 SGHTA, CDR2 FQGNSA. The V and J ends lost 5 bases and 6 bases, in that order; junction bases with no gene match: 11. CDR3 nucleotides: TGTGCCAGCAGCCCCCGCGCGGGAGGGCCCCTCGAGCAGTACTTC. Its protein product is CASSPRAGGPLEQYF.

The V call is TRBV6-5, the J call TRBJ1-2; tentatively, D is TRBD1 (5 bases). The V and J ends lost 5 bases and 4 bases respectively, with 14 bases between them. The CDR3 runs 14 residues. Germline CDR1 reads MNHEY; CDR2 reads SVGAGI. The CDR3 coding sequence is TGTGCCAGCAGTGACAGAGGCTTTGTCTATGGCTACACCTTC. Amino acid sequence: CASSDRGFVYGYTF.

A few counts support this clone. The rearrangement joins TRBV15 to TRBJ2-4; weak D call: TRBD1 (7 bases). Between the trimmed V and J ends, which lost 5 bases and 0 bases, there was a span of 26 bases. The CDR3 sequence is 20 residues long. Looked up from germline, CDR1 is LNHNV and CDR2 is YYDKDF (reference sequence). The CDR3 protein is CATSVRGQSFTGLAKNIQYF. The CDR3 DNA sequence: TGTGCCACCAGCGTGCGGGGACAGAGCTTCACCGGGCTAGCCAAAAACATTCAGTACTTC.

This clone came up a few times. The V and J genes are TRBV19 and TRBJ2-1; D might be TRBD2 (5 bases). Trimming pared 1 base from V and 9 bases from J, leaving 10 bases between. This CDR3 contains 13 residues. Germline CDR1 LNHDA, CDR2 SQIVND (reference sequence). The CDR3 loop reads CASSIGVGGEQFF. The CDR3 DNA follows: TGTGCCAGTAGTATAGGAGTCGGAGGTGAGCAGTTCTTC. The variable domain in full, completed from reference TRBV19 and TRBJ2-1, reads DGGITQSPKYLFRKEGQNVTLSCEQNLNHDAMYWYRQDPGQGLRLIYYSQIVNDFQKGDIAEGYSVSREKKESFPLTVTSAQKNPTAFYLCASSIGVGGEQFFGPGTRLTVL.

The V and J genes are TRBV28 and TRBJ2-5; the D gene is possibly TRBD2 (5 bases). The V and J ends lost 5 bases and 5 bases respectively, with 9 bases between them. The CDR3 runs 12 residues. Per the germline V gene, CDR1 is MDHEN and CDR2 is SYDVKM. This chain's CDR3 is CASSKGGETQYF. The CDR3 DNA reads as TGTGCCAGCAGTAAGGGCGGGGAGACCCAGTACTTC.

The chain joins TRBV30 to TRBJ2-7; 10 bases align to TRBD2. This CDR3 spans 15 amino acids. V lost 4 bases to trimming and J lost 2 bases; unmatched junction nucleotides: 8. Per germline, CDR1 GTSNPN and CDR2 SVGIG (reference sequence). CDR3 sequence: CAWTHTSGITYEQYF. Written as DNA, the CDR3 is TGTGCCTGGACCCACACTAGCGGGATAACCTACGAGCAGTACTTC. Combining the CDR3 with reference TRBV30 and TRBJ2-7 gives the whole variable domain SQTIHQWPATLVQPVGSPLSLECTVEGTSNPNLYWYRQAAGRGLQLLFYSVGIGQISSEVPQNLSASRPQDRQFILSSKKLLLSDSGFYLCAWTHTSGITYEQYFGPGTRLTVT.

The chain joins TRBV28 to TRBJ2-5; the D gene is possibly TRBD1 (5 bases). Looked up from germline, CDR1 is MDHEN and CDR2 is SYDVKM. The ends were cut back, 4 bases at V and 2 bases at J, with 11 bases in the middle. This CDR3 contains 14 residues. In nucleotides, the CDR3 is TGTGCCAGCAGTTCCCCGACAGCACAAGAGACCCAGTACTTC. Translating it yields CASSSPTAQETQYF.

This clone was observed a handful of times. This chain uses TRBV29-1 with TRBJ2-3; TRBD1 might be the D (7 bases). V was clipped by 8 bases and J by 3 bases, with 15 bases between them. The CDR3 covers 13 residues. From germline, CDR1 is SQVTM and CDR2 ANQGSEA. The CDR3 coding sequence is TGCAGCTTAGTCAGGGGGGTGACAGATACGCAGTATTTT. It specifies CSLVRGVTDTQYF.

This sequence joins TRBV5-6 and TRBJ1-2; 7 nucleotides align to TRBD1. The J segment lost 8 bases and the V segment lost 4 bases, leaving 14 bases of the junction unmatched. Germline V gene lookup returns CDR1 SGHDT and CDR2 YYEEEE. The CDR3 consists of 15 residues. DNA for the CDR3: TGTGCCAGCAGCCAATCGGGCAGGGGGTTCGGAGGCTACACCTTC. It specifies CASSQSGRGFGGYTF.

With regard to this clone: The same CDR3 can be traced to other DNA sequences in this sample. The chain carries TRBV25-1 and TRBJ2-7, with 10 nucleotides matching TRBD2. The J segment lost 7 bases and the V segment lost 2 bases, leaving 8 bases of the junction unmatched. The CDR3 is made up of 15 amino acids. Germline CDR1 MGHDK, CDR2 SYGVNS. In DNA, the CDR3 is TGTGCCAGCAGTGAACCTCTAGCGGGAGCGTATGAGCAGTACTTC. It encodes CASSEPLAGAYEQYF.

In its sample, this clone was seen a few times. The chain combines TRBV7-2 with TRBJ1-1; tentative D call: TRBD1 (6 bases). In germline, CDR1 is SGHTA, CDR2 FQGNSA. This CDR3 spans 13 amino acids. The V and J ends lost 6 bases and 3 bases respectively, with 11 bases between them. The CDR3 DNA follows: TGTGCCAGCAGTATCAACAGGGACACTGAAGCTTTCTTT. Encoded protein: CASSINRDTEAFF.

The chain carries TRBV21-1 and TRBJ1-1; the table's D call of TRBD1 was not tested on the DNA. TRBV21-1 is shown as a pseudogene. The CDR3 is 14 residues long. CDR3 protein: CASSFRAQNTEAFF. The DNA of the CDR3 is TGTGCCAGCAGCTTCAGGGCCCAAAACACTGAAGCTTTCTTT.

This clone was counted a few times. This rearrangement joins TRBV5-1 to TRBJ2-7, with a weak D call TRBD2 (5 bases). Germline lookup yields CDR1 SGHRS and CDR2 YFSETQ. The CDR3 is made up of 13 amino acids. Trimming removed 0 bases at V and 2 bases at J, with 6 bases between. CDR3 DNA: TGCGCCAGCAGCTTGGAGGGAGCCTACGAGCAGTACTTC. Protein: CASSLEGAYEQYF.

The rearrangement uses TRBV15 and TRBJ2-1, with 9 nucleotides matching TRBD2. This CDR3 region has 14 residues. Losses at the gene ends were 3 bases for V and 7 bases for J; bases not matched to a gene: 4. Germline lookup yields CDR1 LNHNV and CDR2 YYDKDF (reference sequence). CDR3 DNA sequence: TGTGCCACCAGCAGGGAGCGGGAGGTAAATGAGCAGTTCTTC. Translation: CATSREREVNEQFF.

This CDR3 is CASRLRGNNYGYTF. CDR3 DNA sequence: TGTGCCAGCAGATTAAGGGGTAACAACTATGGCTACACCTTC. V and J are TRBV6-1 and TRBJ1-2, with D possibly being TRBD1 (5 bases). The V end lost 6 bases, the J end lost 2 bases, and 13 bases lay between the germline ends. The CDR3 totals 14 residues. Germline V CDR1 and CDR2: MNHNS, SASEGT.

The genes are TRBV5-1 and TRBJ2-7, with 9 nucleotides matching TRBD1. After removal of 4 bases from V and 3 bases from J, the junction contained 2 bases not matched to a gene. CDR3 length: 13 amino acids. Germline-derived CDR1 and CDR2 are SGHRS and YFSETQ. The CDR3 bases are TGCGCCAGCAGCGCGGGACAGGGCTACGAGCAGTACTTC. This sequence encodes CASSAGQGYEQYF.

This clone was detected a few times. The chain carries TRBV9 and TRBJ2-2; D is possibly TRBD1 (5 bases). This CDR3 is 14 amino acids long. Germline V gene data show CDR1 as SGDLS and CDR2 as YYNGEE. Trimming took 0 bases from V and 5 from J, leaving 8 bases between them. CDR3: CASSVDPGTGELFF. The CDR3 DNA follows: TGTGCCAGCAGCGTAGACCCAGGGACCGGGGAGCTGTTTTTT.